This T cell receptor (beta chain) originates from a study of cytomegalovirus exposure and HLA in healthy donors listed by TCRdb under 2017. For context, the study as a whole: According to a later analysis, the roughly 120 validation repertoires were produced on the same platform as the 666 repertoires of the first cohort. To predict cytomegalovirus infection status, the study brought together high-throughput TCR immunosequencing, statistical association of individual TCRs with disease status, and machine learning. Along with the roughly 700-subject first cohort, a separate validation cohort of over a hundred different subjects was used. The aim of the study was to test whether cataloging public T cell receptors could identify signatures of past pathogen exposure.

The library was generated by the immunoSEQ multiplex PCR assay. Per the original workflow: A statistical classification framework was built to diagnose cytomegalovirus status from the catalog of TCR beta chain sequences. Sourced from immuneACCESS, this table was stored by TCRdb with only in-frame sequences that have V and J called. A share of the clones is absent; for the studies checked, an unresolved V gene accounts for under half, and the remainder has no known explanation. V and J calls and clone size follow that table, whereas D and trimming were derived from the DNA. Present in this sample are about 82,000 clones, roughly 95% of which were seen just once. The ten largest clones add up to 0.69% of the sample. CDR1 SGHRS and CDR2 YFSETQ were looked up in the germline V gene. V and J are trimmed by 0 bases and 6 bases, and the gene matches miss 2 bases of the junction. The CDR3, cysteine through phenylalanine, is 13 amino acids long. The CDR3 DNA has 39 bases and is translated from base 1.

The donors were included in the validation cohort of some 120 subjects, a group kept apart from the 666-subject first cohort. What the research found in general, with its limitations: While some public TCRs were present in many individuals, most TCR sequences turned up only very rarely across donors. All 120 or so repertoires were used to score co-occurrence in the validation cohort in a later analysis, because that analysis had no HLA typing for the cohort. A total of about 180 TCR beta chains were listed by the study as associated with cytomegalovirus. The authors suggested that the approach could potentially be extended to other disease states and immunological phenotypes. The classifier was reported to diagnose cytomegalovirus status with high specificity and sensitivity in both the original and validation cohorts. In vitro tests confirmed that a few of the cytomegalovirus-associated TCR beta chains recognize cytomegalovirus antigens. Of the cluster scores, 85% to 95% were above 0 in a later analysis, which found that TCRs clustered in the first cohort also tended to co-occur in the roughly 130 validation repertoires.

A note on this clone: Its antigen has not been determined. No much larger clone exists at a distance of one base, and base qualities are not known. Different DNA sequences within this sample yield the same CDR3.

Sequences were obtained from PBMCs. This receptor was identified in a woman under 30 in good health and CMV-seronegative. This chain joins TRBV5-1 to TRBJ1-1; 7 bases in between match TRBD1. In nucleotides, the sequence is TGCGCCAGCAGCTTGGGACAGGGCGCTGAAGCTTTCTTT. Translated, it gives CASSLGQGAEAFF. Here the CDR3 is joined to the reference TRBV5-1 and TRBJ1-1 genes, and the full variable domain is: KAGVTQTPRYLIKTRGQQVTLSCSPISGHRSVSWYQQTPGQGLQFLFEYFSETQRNKGNFPGRFSGRQFSNSRSEMNVSTLELGDSALYLCASSLGQGAEAFFGQGTRLTVV.